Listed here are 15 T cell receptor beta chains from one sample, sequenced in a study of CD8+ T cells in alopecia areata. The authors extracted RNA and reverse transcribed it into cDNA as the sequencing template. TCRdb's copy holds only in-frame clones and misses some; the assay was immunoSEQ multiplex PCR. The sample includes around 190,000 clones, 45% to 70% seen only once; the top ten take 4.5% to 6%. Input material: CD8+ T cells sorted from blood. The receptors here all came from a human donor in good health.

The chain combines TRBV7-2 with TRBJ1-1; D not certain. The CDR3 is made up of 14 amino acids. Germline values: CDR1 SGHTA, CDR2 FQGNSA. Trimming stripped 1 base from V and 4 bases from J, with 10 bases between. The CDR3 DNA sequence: TGTGCCAGCAGCTTAGTCCGGGATCCCACTGAAGCTTTCTTT. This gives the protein CASSLVRDPTEAFF.

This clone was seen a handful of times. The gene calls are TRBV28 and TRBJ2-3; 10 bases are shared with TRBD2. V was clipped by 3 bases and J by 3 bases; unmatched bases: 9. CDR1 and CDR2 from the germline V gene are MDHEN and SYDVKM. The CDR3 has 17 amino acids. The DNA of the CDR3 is TGTGCCAGCAGTTTCCCCACTAGCGGGGCGGGGACAGATACGCAGTATTTT. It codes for CASSFPTSGAGTDTQYF.

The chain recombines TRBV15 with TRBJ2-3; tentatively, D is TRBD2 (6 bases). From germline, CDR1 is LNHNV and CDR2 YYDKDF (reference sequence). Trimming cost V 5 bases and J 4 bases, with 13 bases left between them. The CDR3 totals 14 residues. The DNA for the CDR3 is TGTGCCACCAGCCCCCAGGCGGGGTCAGATACGCAGTATTTT. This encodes CATSPQAGSDTQYF.

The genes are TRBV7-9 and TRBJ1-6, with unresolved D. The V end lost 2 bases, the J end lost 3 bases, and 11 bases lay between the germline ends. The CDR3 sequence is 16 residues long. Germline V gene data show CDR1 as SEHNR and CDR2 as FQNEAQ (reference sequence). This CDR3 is CASSLILSGYNSPLHF. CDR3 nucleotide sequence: TGTGCCAGCAGCTTAATCTTAAGTGGCTATAATTCACCCCTCCACTTT.

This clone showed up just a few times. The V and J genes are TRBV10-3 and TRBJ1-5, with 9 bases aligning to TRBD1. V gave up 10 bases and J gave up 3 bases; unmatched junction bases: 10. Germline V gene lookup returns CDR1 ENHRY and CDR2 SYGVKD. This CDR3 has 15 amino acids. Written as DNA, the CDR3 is TGTGCCACCTGGACAGGGGAAGAATACAATCAGCCCCAGCATTTT. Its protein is CATWTGEEYNQPQHF.

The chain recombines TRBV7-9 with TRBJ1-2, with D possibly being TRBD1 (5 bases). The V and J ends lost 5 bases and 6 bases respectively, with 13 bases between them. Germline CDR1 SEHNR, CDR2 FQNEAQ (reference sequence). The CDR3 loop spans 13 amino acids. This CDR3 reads CASSPGPGNGYTF. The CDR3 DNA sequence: TGTGCCAGCAGCCCGGGACCTGGGAATGGCTACACCTTC. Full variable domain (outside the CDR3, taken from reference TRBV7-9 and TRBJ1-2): DTGVSQNPRHKITKRGQNVTFRCDPISEHNRLYWYRQTLGQGPEFLTYFQNEAQLEKSRLLSDRFSAERPKGSFSTLEIQRTEQGDSAMYLCASSPGPGNGYTFGSGTRLTVV.

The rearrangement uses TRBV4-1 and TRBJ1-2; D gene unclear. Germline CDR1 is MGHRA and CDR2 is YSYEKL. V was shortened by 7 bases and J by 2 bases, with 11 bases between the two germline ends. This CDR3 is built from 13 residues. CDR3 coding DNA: TGCGCCAGCAACCCGGATAAGAACTATGGCTACACCTTC. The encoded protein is CASNPDKNYGYTF.

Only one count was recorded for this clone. CDR3 nucleotides: TGTGCCTGGACGGGGGACGCTCGAGATGAGCAGTTCTTC. Translating gives CAWTGDARDEQFF. The chain uses TRBV30 and TRBJ2-1, with D tentatively TRBD2 (6 bases). The germline gives CDR1 GTSNPN, CDR2 SVGIG (reference sequence). CDR3 length: 13 residues. V shed 4 bases and J shed 8 bases, with 15 bases lying between them.

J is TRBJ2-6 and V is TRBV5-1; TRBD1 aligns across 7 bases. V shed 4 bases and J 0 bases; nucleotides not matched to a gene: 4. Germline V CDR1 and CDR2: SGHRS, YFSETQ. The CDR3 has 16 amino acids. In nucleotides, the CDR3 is TGCGCCAGCAGCAGCCGGGACAGCTCTGGGGCCAACGTCCTGACTTTC. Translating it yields CASSSRDSSGANVLTF.

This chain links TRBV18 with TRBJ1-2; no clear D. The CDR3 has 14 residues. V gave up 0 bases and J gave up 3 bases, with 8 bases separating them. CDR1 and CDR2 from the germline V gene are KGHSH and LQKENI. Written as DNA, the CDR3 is TGTGCCAGCTCACCACCGATGGGAGACTATGGCTACACCTTC. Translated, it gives CASSPPMGDYGYTF.

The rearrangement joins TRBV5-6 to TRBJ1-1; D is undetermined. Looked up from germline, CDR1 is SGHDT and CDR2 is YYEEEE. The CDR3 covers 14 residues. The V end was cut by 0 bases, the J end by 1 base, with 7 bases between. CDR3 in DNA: TGTGCCAGCAGCTTGGGCCAGCAGAACACTGAAGCTTTCTTT. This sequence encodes CASSLGQQNTEAFF.

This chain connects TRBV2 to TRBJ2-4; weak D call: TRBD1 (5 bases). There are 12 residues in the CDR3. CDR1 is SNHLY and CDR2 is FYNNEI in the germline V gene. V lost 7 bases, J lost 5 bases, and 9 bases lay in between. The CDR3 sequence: CASTGMENIQYF. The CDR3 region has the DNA TGTGCCAGCACAGGGATGGAAAACATTCAGTACTTC.

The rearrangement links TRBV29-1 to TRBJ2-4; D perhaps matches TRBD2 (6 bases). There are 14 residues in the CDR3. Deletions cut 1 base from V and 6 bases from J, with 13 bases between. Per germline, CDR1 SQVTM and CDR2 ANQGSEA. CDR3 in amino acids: CSVEGGDETNIQYF. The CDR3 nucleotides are TGCAGCGTTGAAGGGGGGGACGAGACAAACATTCAGTACTTC.

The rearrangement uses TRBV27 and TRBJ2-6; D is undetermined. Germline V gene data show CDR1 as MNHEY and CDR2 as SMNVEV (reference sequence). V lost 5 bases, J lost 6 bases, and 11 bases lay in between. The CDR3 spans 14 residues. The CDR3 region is CASSPLWEANVLTF. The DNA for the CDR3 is TGTGCCAGCAGTCCGCTCTGGGAGGCCAACGTCCTGACTTTC. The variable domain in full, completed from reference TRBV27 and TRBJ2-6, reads EAQVTQNPRYLITVTGKKLTVTCSQNMNHEYMSWYRQDPGLGLRQIYYSMNVEVTDKGDVPEGYKVSRKEKRNFPLILESPSPNQTSLYFCASSPLWEANVLTFGAGSRLTVL.

The CDR3 is CASASNQPQHF. The CDR3 nucleotides read TGTGCTAGTGCCTCGAATCAGCCCCAGCATTTT. The chain combines TRBV12-5 with TRBJ1-5; D remains ambiguous. Trimming shortened V by 7 bases and J by 4 bases, and 5 bases separated the two germline ends. CDR3 length: 11 residues. Germline CDR1 LGHNT, CDR2 FRNRAP.